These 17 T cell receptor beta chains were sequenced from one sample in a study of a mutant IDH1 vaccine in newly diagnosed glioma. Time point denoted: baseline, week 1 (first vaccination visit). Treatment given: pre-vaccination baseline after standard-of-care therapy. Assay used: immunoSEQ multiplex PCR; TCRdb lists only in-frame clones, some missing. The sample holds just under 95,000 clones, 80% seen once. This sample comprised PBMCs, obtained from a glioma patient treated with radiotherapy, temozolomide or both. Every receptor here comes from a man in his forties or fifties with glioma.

The CDR3 region has the DNA TGTGCCAGTAGGGGGACTAGCGGGGGCCACCTCTCCTACGAGCAGTACTTC. Translating it yields CASRGTSGGHLSYEQYF. This chain links TRBV19 with TRBJ2-7; TRBD2 aligns across 14 bases. This CDR3 contains 17 residues. The V gene's germline CDR1 is LNHDA and CDR2 SQIVND (reference sequence). The V gene end was trimmed by 6 bases and the J gene end by 0 bases; junction bases not matched to a gene: 7.

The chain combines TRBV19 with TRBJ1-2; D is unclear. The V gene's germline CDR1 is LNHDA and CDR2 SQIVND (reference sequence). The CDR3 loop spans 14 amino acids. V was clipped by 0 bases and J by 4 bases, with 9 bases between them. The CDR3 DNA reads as TGTGCCAGTAGTATAGATCCGGATCTCTATGGCTACACCTTC. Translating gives CASSIDPDLYGYTF.

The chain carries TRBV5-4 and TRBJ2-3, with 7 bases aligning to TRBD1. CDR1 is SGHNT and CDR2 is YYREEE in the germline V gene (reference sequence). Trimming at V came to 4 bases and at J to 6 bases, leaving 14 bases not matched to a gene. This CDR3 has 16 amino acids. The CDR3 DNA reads TGTGCCAGCAGCCCCGGGACAGTAACCTCCCTGGATACGCAGTATTTT. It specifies CASSPGTVTSLDTQYF.

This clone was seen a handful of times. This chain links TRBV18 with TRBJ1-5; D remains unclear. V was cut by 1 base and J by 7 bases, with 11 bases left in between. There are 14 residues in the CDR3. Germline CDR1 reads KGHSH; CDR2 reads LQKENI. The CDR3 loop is CASSPRREGQPQHF. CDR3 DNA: TGTGCCAGCTCACCACGAAGGGAGGGCCAGCCCCAGCATTTT.

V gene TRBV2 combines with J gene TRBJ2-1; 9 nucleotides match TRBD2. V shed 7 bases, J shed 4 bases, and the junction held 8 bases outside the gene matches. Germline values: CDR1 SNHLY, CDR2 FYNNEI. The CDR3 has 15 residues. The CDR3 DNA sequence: TGTGCCAGCATCCGGGGGGCGGGGGGGTACAATGAGCAGTTCTTC. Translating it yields CASIRGAGGYNEQFF.

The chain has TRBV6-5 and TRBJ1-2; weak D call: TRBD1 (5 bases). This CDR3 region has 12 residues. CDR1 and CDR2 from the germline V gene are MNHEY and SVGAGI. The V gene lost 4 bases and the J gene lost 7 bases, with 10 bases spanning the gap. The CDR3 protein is CASSSRGGGYTF. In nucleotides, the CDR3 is TGTGCCAGCAGTTCGAGGGGCGGTGGCTACACCTTC.

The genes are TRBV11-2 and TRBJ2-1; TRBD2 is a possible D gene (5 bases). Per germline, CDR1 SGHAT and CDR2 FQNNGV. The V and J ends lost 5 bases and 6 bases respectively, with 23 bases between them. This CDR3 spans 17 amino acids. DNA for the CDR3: TGTGCCAGCAGCCCCCCATGGCCAAATCTAGAGGGCAATGAGCAGTTCTTC. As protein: CASSPPWPNLEGNEQFF.

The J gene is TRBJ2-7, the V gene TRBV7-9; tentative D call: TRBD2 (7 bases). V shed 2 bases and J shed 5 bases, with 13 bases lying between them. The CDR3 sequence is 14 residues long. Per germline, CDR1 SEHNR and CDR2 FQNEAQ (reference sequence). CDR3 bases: TGTGCCAGCAGCTTATACAGGGAGGGGCACGAGCAGTACTTC. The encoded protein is CASSLYREGHEQYF. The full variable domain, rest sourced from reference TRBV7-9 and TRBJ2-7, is DTGVSQNPRHKITKRGQNVTFRCDPISEHNRLYWYRQTLGQGPEFLTYFQNEAQLEKSRLLSDRFSAERPKGSFSTLEIQRTEQGDSAMYLCASSLYREGHEQYFGPGTRLTVT.

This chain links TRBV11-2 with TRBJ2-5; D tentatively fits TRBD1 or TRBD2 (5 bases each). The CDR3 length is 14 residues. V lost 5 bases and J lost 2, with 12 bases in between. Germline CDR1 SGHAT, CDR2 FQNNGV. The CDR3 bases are TGTGCCAGCAGCATATCGGGACCACAAGAGACCCAGTACTTC. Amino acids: CASSISGPQETQYF.

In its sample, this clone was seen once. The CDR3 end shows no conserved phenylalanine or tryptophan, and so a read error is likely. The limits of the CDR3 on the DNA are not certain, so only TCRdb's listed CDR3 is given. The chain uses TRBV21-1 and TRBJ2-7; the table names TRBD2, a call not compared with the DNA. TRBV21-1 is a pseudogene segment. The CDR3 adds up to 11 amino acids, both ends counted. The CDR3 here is CASLGLAGPSR.

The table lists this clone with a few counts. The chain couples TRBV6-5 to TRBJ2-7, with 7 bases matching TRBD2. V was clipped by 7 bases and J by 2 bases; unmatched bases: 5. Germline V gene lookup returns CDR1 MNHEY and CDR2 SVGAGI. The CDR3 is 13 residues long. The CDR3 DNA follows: TGTGCCAGCACCGCGGGGGAGGCCTACGAGCAGTACTTC. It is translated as CASTAGEAYEQYF.

In nucleotides, the CDR3 is TGTGCCAGCAGCTTTGACAGGGGTCTCCTAACCTCCTACGAGCAGTACTTC. Translated: CASSFDRGLLTSYEQYF. This chain links TRBV7-2 with TRBJ2-7; TRBD1 agrees at 8 bases. CDR1 SGHTA and CDR2 FQGNSA come from the germline V gene. V lost 3 bases, J lost 0 bases, and 10 bases stayed unmatched. The CDR3 runs 17 residues.

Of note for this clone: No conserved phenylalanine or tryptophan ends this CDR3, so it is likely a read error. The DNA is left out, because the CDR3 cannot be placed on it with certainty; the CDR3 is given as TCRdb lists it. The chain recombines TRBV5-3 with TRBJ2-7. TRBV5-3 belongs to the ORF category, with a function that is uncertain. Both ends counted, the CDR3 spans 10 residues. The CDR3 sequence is CARSLEVTLL.

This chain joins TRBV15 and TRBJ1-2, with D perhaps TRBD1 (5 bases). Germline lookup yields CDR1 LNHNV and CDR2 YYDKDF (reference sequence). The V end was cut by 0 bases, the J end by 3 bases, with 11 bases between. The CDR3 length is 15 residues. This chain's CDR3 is CATSREEGSHYGYTF. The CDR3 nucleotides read TGTGCCACCAGCAGAGAAGAGGGGTCTCACTATGGCTACACCTTC.

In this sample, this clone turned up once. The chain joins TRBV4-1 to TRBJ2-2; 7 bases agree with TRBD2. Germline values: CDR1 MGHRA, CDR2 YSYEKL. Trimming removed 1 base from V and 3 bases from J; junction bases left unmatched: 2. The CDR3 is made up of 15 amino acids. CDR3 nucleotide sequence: TGCGCCAGCAGCCAAGGCCGGGGGGACACCGGGGAGCTGTTTTTT. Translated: CASSQGRGDTGELFF.

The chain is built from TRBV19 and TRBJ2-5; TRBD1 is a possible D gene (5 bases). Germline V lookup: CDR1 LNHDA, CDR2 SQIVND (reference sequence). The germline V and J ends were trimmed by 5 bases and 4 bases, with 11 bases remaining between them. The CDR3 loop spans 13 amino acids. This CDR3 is CASSPQGTETQYF. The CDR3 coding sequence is TGTGCCAGTAGTCCGCAGGGTACAGAGACCCAGTACTTC.

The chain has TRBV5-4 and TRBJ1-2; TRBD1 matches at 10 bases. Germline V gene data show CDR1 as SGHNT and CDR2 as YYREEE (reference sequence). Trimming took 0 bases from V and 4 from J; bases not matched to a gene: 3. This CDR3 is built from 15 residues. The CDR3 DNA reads TGTGCCAGCAGCTTGGAGGGACAGGGGCTCTATGGCTACACCTTC. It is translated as CASSLEGQGLYGYTF.